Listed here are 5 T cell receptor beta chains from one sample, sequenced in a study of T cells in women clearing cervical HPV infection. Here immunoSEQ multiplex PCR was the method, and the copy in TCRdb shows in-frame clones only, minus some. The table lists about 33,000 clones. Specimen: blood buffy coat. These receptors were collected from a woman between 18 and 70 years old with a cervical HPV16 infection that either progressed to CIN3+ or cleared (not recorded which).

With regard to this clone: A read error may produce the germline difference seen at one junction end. CDR3 protein: CANSIAGGITEAFF. The sequenced CDR3 bases are TGTGCCAATAGTATTGCAGGAGGTATCACTGAA. The chain recombines TRBV19 with TRBJ1-1, with no clear D. The read falls 3 residues short of the CDR3 end, and the missing part is taken from the germline J gene. The CDR3 extends over 14 amino acids. Germline-derived CDR1 and CDR2 are LNHDA and SQIVND (reference sequence).

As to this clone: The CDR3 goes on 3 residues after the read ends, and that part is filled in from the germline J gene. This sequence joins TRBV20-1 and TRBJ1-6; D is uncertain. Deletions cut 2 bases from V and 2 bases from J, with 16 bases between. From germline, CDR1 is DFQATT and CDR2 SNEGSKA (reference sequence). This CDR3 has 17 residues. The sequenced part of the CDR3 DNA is TGCAGTGCTAGAAACGGTCCGCCAGGCCCCTATAATTCACCC. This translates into CSARNGPPGPYNSP. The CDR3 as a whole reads CSARNGPPGPYNSPLHF.

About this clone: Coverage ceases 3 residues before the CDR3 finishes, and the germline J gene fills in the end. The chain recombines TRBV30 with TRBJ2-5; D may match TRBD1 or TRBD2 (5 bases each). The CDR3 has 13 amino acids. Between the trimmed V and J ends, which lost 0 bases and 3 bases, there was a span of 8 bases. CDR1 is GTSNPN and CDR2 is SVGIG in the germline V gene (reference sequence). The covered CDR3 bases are TGTGCCTGGAGTGTAGGGGAGAAAGAGACC. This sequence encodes CAWSVGEKET. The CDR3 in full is CAWSVGEKETQYF.

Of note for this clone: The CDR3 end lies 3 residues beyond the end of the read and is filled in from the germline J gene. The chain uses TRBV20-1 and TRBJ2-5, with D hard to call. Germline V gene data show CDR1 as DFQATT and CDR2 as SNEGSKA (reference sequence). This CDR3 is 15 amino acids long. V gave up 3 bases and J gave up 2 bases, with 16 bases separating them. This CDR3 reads CSASSAANLQETQYF. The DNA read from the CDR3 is TGCAGTGCTAGTAGTGCGGCAAATTTACAAGAGACC.

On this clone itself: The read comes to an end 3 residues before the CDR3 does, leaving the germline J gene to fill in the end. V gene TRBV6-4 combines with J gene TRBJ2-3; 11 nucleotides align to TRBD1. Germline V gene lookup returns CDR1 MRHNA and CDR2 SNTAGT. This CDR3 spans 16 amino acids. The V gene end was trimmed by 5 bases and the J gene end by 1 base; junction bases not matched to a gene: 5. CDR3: CASSPGTGGGTDTQYF. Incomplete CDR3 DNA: TGTGCCAGCAGTCCCGGGACAGGGGGAGGCACAGATACG.